This TCR beta chain was profiled in a study of CXCR3-negative and CXCR3-positive naive CD8 T cells. Study-level findings and limits: Cryopreserved cells partially lost CXCR3 expression, and fresh PBMCs were used in most assays.

Of note for this clonotype: Its antigen is not identified.

The CDR3 spans 15 residues. From germline, CDR1 is LGHDT and CDR2 YNNKEL (reference sequence). Each CD8+ T cell subset was flow-sorted in triplicate. Every sort contained 300,000 cells. Naive CD8+ T cells displayed a CD45RO-CCR7+CD27+CD95- phenotype. It was by 5' RACE with UMI labels that the TRB cDNA libraries were prepared. TCRdb reprocessed the 5' RACE reads, with one entry per CDR3 protein and no DNA. The table lists fewer than 90,000 distinct CDR3 sequences. The specimen sequenced was naive CXCR3- CD8+ T cells from blood. Described subset: CD45RO-CCR7+CD27+CD95- naive CD8+ T cells lacking CXCR3 (TNR3-). This receptor was taken from a human donor in good health. Some clones in this sample may be carry-over from other donors' samples. V usage is TRBV3-1 and J usage is TRBJ2-7; TCRdb indicates TRBD2, and absent DNA this call remains unverified. This CDR3 reads CASSQPGLAGYEQYF.